This TCR beta chain stems from a study of PD-L1 blockade in urothelial cancer. Whole-study context: Blood underwent analysis 3 weeks (second dose) and 6 weeks after treatment began. A median blood sample held 141,255 T cells and around 80,000 unique TCRs.

Germline CDR1 SGHTA, CDR2 FQGNSA. CDR3 length: 15 amino acids. V lost 5 bases and J lost 2; bases outside the gene matches: 6. This clone was recorded once. Assay used: immunoSEQ multiplex PCR; TCRdb lists only in-frame clones, some missing. The sample lists 70,000 to 75,000 clones, 85% to 90% occurring once. The chain uses TRBV7-2 and TRBJ2-7, with TRBD1 matching 10 bases. Specimen: PBMCs, collected around atezolizumab (anti-PD-L1) treatment. The sequence derives from a man between 60 and 70 years old with urothelial cancer. CDR3 protein: CASSQGTGAAYEQYF. CDR3 DNA: TGTGCCAGCAGCCAAGGGACAGGGGCCGCCTACGAGCAGTACTTC.